The rows below give T cell receptor beta chains drawn from one sample of a study of cytomegalovirus exposure and HLA in healthy donors. Produced via immunoSEQ multiplex PCR; TCRdb's table is partial and in-frame only. Of 50,000 or so clones in the sample, 55% to 65% were seen once. The sample was PBMCs. The receptors shown here come from a human donor in good health. The CDR3 runs from the conserved cysteine through the conserved F or W. A D gene is named only where the DNA matches it firmly. Size is omitted from some rows. Given values are once, few, many or a class for expanded clones.

V gene	J gene	D gene	clone size	CDR3 protein	CDR3 DNA
TRBV14	TRBJ1-3	-	-	CASSFAAGNTIYF	TGTGCCAGCAGCTTTGCAGCTGGAAACACCATATATTTT
TRBV30	TRBJ1-5	-	-	CAWTTNSNQPQHF	TGTGCCTGGACCACTAATAGCAATCAGCCCCAGCATTTT
TRBV9	TRBJ1-1	-	-	CASRDTGTTNTEAFF	TGTGCCAGCAGAGATACCGGGACAACCAACACTGAAGCTTTCTTT
TRBV2	TRBJ2-7	-	-	CASTTSGTHVYEQYF	TGTGCCAGCACCACTTCTGGGACTCATGTCTACGAGCAGTACTTC
TRBV5-4	TRBJ1-4	-	-	CASSLGQKMEKLFF	TGTGCCAGCAGCTTGGGACAGAAGATGGAAAAACTGTTTTTT
TRBV6-1	TRBJ1-5	-	-	CASSEGGYSNQPQHF	TGTGCCAGCAGTGAGGGGGGGTATAGCAATCAGCCCCAGCATTTT
TRBV6-6	TRBJ2-3	TRBD2	-	CASSPREGRSTDTQYF	TGTGCCAGCAGCCCCCGGGAGGGCAGGTCCACAGATACGCAGTATTTT
TRBV12-2	TRBJ2-1	-	-	CASRLSGGDDEQFF	TGTGCAAGTCGCTTATCAGGGGGTGACGATGAGCAGTTCTTC
TRBV5-5	TRBJ2-7	-	-	CASSLAPGPYSYEQYF	TGTGCCAGCAGCTTGGCCCCAGGCCCCTACTCCTACGAGCAGTACTTC
TRBV30	TRBJ1-2	-	few	CAWSAQYYGYTF	TGTGCCTGGAGTGCACAGTACTATGGCTACACCTTC
TRBV7-6	TRBJ2-5	-	-	CASSSGRSGGGQYF	TGTGCCAGCAGCTCGGGACGGAGTGGGGGCGGCCAGTACTTC
TRBV6-5	TRBJ1-1	TRBD1	-	CASRPDRATEAFF	TGTGCCAGCAGGCCCGACAGGGCCACTGAAGCTTTCTTT
TRBV7-2	TRBJ1-6	-	-	CASSLKGYGSPLHF	TGTGCCAGCAGCTTGAAGGGGTATGGTTCACCCCTCCACTTT
TRBV15	TRBJ2-5	TRBD1	-	CATSRVGIPGGEQYF	TGTGCCACCAGCAGAGTGGGGATCCCAGGGGGTGAGCAGTACTTC
TRBV5-4	TRBJ2-7	TRBD1	few	CASSFGDRGYEQYF	TGTGCCAGCAGCTTCGGGGACAGGGGCTACGAGCAGTACTTC
TRBV4-1	TRBJ2-1	-	-	CASSQDLRDYNEQFF	TGCGCCAGCAGCCAAGATCTAAGAGACTACAATGAGCAGTTCTTC
TRBV9	TRBJ2-7	-	-	CASSVGGGGAYEQYF	TGTGCCAGCAGCGTAGGAGGCGGGGGCGCCTACGAGCAGTACTTC
TRBV19	TRBJ2-2	TRBD2	-	CASSALAGGLDTGELFF	TGTGCCAGCAGTGCCCTAGCGGGGGGGCTTGACACCGGGGAGCTGTTTTTT
TRBV9	TRBJ2-5	-	few	CASSLGLLTYETQYF	TGTGCCAGCAGCCTCGGACTCCTAACATATGAGACCCAGTACTTC
TRBV18	TRBJ2-1	TRBD1	-	CASSVVRGPLDEQFF	TGTGCCAGCTCAGTGGTGAGGGGGCCACTCGATGAGCAGTTCTTC
TRBV25-1	TRBJ1-2	-	few	CASSDPTGANYGYTF	TGTGCCAGCAGTGACCCAACAGGAGCTAACTATGGCTACACCTTC
TRBV9	TRBJ1-1	-	-	CASSRGGATEAFF	TGTGCCAGCAGCCGCGGGGGGGCCACTGAAGCTTTCTTT
TRBV4-3	TRBJ2-7	-	few	CASSQDNARTVTYEQYF	TGCGCCAGCAGCCAAGATAATGCCCGGACAGTAACCTACGAGCAGTACTTC
TRBV6-1	TRBJ2-7	TRBD2	-	CASKISGGYEQYF	TGTGCCAGCAAGATTAGCGGGGGCTACGAGCAGTACTTC
TRBV5-4	TRBJ1-1	TRBD1	-	CASSLPGTENTEAFF	TGTGCCAGCAGCCTGCCCGGGACAGAGAACACTGAAGCTTTCTTT
TRBV4-3	TRBJ2-7	TRBD1	few	CASSQAGTGTYEQYF	TGCGCCAGCAGCCAAGCCGGGACAGGGACCTACGAGCAGTACTTC
TRBV30	TRBJ1-5	-	-	CAWTADSAQNQPQHF	TGTGCCTGGACCGCCGACAGCGCGCAGAATCAGCCCCAGCATTTT
TRBV7-8	TRBJ1-3	-	few	CASSLLAAYRSSGNTIYF	TGTGCCAGCAGCTTATTAGCGGCGTACAGAAGCTCTGGAAACACCATATATTTT
TRBV5-6	TRBJ2-7	-	few	CASSPQGSYEQYF	TGTGCCAGCAGCCCACAGGGCTCCTACGAGCAGTACTTC
TRBV11-2	TRBJ2-5	-	-	CASTLQETQYF	TGTGCCAGCACCCTGCAAGAGACCCAGTACTTC
TRBV18	TRBJ2-2	-	-	CASSPQANTGELFF	TGTGCCAGCTCACCCCAGGCGAACACCGGGGAGCTGTTTTTT
TRBV7-3	TRBJ1-6	-	few	CASSPPRSPLHF	TGTGCCAGCAGCCCCCCGCGATCACCCCTCCACTTT
TRBV14	TRBJ2-1	-	-	CASNLRGFRNEQFF	TGTGCCAGCAACCTCAGGGGATTCCGCAATGAGCAGTTCTTC
TRBV9	TRBJ1-1	-	-	CASSVGLGSEAFF	TGTGCCAGCAGCGTAGGATTGGGCAGCGAAGCTTTCTTT
TRBV4-1	TRBJ1-5	-	few	CASSQDVAVNQPQHF	TGCGCCAGCAGCCAAGATGTAGCTGTAAATCAGCCCCAGCATTTT
TRBV11-2	TRBJ1-2	-	-	CASSLGLRYGYTF	TGTGCCAGCAGCTTAGGATTGCGCTATGGCTACACCTTC
TRBV27	TRBJ1-1	TRBD1	-	CASSWTGSGSEAFF	TGTGCCAGCTCGTGGACAGGGTCGGGCTCTGAAGCTTTCTTT
TRBV30	TRBJ2-7	TRBD1	-	CAWSWGQGSEQYF	TGTGCCTGGAGTTGGGGACAGGGGTCCGAGCAGTACTTC
TRBV19	TRBJ2-7	-	few	CASSSGIYYEQYF	TGTGCCAGTTCCTCAGGGATCTACTACGAGCAGTACTTC
TRBV4-1	TRBJ2-3	TRBD2	many	CASSQDQASGARDTQYF	TGCGCCAGCAGCCAAGATCAGGCTAGCGGGGCGAGGGATACGCAGTATTTT
TRBV5-6	TRBJ1-2	-	-	CASSLPQLNYGYTF	TGTGCCAGCAGCTTACCACAATTAAACTATGGCTACACCTTC
TRBV7-9	TRBJ2-7	TRBD1	-	CASLLGAGGFHEQYF	TGTGCCAGCCTGCTGGGCGCAGGGGGCTTCCACGAGCAGTACTTC